This entry lists 21 T cell receptor beta chains sequenced from one sample in a study of CD8 T cell repertoires and HIV-1 epitope variants. Assay: immunoSEQ multiplex PCR; the TCRdb copy retains only in-frame clones and omits some. The data show 5,500 to 6,000 clones, 66% seen once. Their antigens are not known. The specimen was cultured CD8+ T cells derived from PBMCs. The receptors come from a male donor with HIV.

The genes are TRBV7-4 and TRBJ2-1, with 9 bases that match TRBD1. This CDR3 has 16 amino acids. CDR1 and CDR2 from the germline V gene are SGHVT and SQSDAQ. The V and J ends lost 0 bases and 0 bases, in that order; junction bases with no gene match: 0. DNA of the CDR3: TGTGCCAGCAGCTTAGCGGGACAGGGCTCCTACAATGAGCAGTTCTTC. Translation gives CASSLAGQGSYNEQFF.

The CDR3 here is CAGDLTGSEQYF. The CDR3 DNA follows: TGTGCCGGGGACCTCACAGGGTCCGAGCAGTACTTC. The chain recombines TRBV30 with TRBJ2-7, with D possibly matching TRBD1 (6 bases). The CDR3 contains 12 residues. V lost 8 bases and J 6 bases, leaving 17 bases between the germline ends. Germline lookup yields CDR1 GTSNPN and CDR2 SVGIG (reference sequence). Full variable domain (missing parts from reference TRBV30 and TRBJ2-7): SQTIHQWPATLVQPVGSPLSLECTVEGTSNPNLYWYRQAAGRGLQLLFYSVGIGQISSEVPQNLSASRPQDRQFILSSKKLLLSDSGFYLCAGDLTGSEQYFGPGTRLTVT.

This sequence joins TRBV19 and TRBJ2-2; D not resolved. Germline V gene data show CDR1 as LNHDA and CDR2 as SQIVND (reference sequence). The V gene lost 3 bases and the J gene lost 2 bases, with 7 bases spanning the gap. The CDR3 has 14 residues. Here the CDR3 DNA reads TGTGCCAGTAGTATCAACAGCAACACCGGGGAGCTGTTTTTT. Amino acid sequence: CASSINSNTGELFF.

The gene calls are TRBV10-1 and TRBJ1-4, with D unclear. The CDR3 runs to 15 residues. Germline CDR1 is WNHNN and CDR2 is SYGVQD (reference sequence). V lost 0 bases and J 4 bases, leaving 9 bases between the germline ends. The CDR3 DNA is TGCGCCAGCAGTGAGTCGGGCACGTTTAATGAAAAACTGTTTTTT. This encodes CASSESGTFNEKLFF.

This clone has just a few counts. V usage is TRBV4-1 and J usage is TRBJ1-1; tentative D call: TRBD1 (5 bases). Germline CDR1 MGHRA, CDR2 YSYEKL. V dropped 0 bases and J dropped 1 base, with 12 bases sitting between them. The CDR3 extends over 16 amino acids. The CDR3 here is CASSQDVGQGNTEAFF. The CDR3 DNA is TGCGCCAGCAGCCAAGATGTTGGGCAGGGGAACACTGAAGCTTTCTTT.

Relative to its sample, this clone is medium-sized (0.01 to 0.1%). The rearrangement joins TRBV4-1 to TRBJ2-2; D gene unclear. V was clipped by 0 bases and J by 1 base, with 3 bases between them. Germline CDR1 and CDR2: MGHRA and YSYEKL. The length of the CDR3 is 14 residues. CDR3 region: CASSQDGNTGELFF. In nucleotides, the CDR3 is TGCGCCAGCAGCCAAGATGGGAACACCGGGGAGCTGTTTTTT.

V gene TRBV6-1 combines with J gene TRBJ2-7; 11 bases are shared with TRBD2. V shed 6 bases, J shed 3 bases, and the junction held 7 bases outside the gene matches. Germline V CDR1 and CDR2: MNHNS, SASEGT. This CDR3 contains 15 residues. The CDR3 DNA reads TGTGCCAGCAGCGCTACCGGGACTAGCGGCTACGAGCAGTACTTC. It yields the protein CASSATGTSGYEQYF.

This sequence joins TRBV7-8 and TRBJ2-3; TRBD2 aligns across 10 bases. With V trimmed by 1 base and J by 3 bases, 10 bases remained unmatched. Germline CDR1 reads SGHVS; CDR2 reads FQNEAQ. There are 18 residues in the CDR3. Here the CDR3 DNA reads TGTGCCAGCAGCTTAGGCCCCCAGCGGGGGGGCCTAACAGATACGCAGTATTTT. This gives the protein CASSLGPQRGGLTDTQYF. The entire variable domain, with the rest obtained from reference TRBV7-8 and TRBJ2-3, is as follows: GAGVSQSPRYKVAKRGQDVALRCDPISGHVSLFWYQQALGQGPEFLTYFQNEAQLDKSGLPSDRFFAERPEGSVSTLKIQRTQQEDSAVYLCASSLGPQRGGLTDTQYFGPGTRLTVL.

The chain is built from TRBV10-2 and TRBJ2-3, with TRBD2 matching 8 bases. CDR1 WSHSY and CDR2 SAAADI come from the germline V gene. The V and J ends lost 2 bases and 0 bases, in that order; junction bases with no gene match: 1. The CDR3 totals 15 residues. CDR3 sequence (DNA): TGCGCCAGCAGTGAGCCTAGCGGGAGCACAGATACGCAGTATTTT. It translates to CASSEPSGSTDTQYF.

The CDR3 nucleotides are TGTGCCAGCAGTAAGGAAAGCGGCTATGGCTACACCTTC. It codes for CASSKESGYGYTF. The chain couples TRBV27 to TRBJ1-2, with no clear D. The ends were cut back, 5 bases at V and 4 bases at J, with 11 bases in the middle. Germline lookup yields CDR1 MNHEY and CDR2 SMNVEV (reference sequence). CDR3 size: 13 residues.

The chain recombines TRBV7-6 with TRBJ2-7; 8 nucleotides line up with TRBD1. The CDR3 extends over 14 amino acids. V dropped 5 bases and J dropped 4; count of bases not matched to a gene: 7. The germline CDR1 and CDR2 sequences are SGHVS and FNYEAQ. The CDR3 DNA reads TGTGCCAGCAGCCCGCTTGGGACAGGATACGAGCAGTACTTC. Its translation: CASSPLGTGYEQYF.

CDR3 nucleotides: TGTGCCAGCAACCCGAACACCGGGGAGCTGTTTTTT. Protein: CASNPNTGELFF. This chain joins TRBV28 and TRBJ2-2; no clear D. Germline loops: CDR1 MDHEN, CDR2 SYDVKM. Deletions cut 7 bases from V and 0 bases from J, with 3 bases between. This CDR3 has 12 amino acids.

V is TRBV28 and J is TRBJ2-7, with 8 bases identical to TRBD1. After removal of 6 bases from V and 6 bases from J, the junction contained 10 bases not matched to a gene. This CDR3 has 14 amino acids. Germline V gives CDR1 MDHEN, CDR2 SYDVKM. For the CDR3, the DNA is TGTGCCAGCAGCCCGGGACAGGCCTTTTTCGAGCAGTACTTC. Amino acid sequence: CASSPGQAFFEQYF.

This clone was counted a few times. V usage is TRBV6-5 and J usage is TRBJ1-2; no reliable D call. The CDR3 is made up of 14 amino acids. With 6 bases removed from V and 3 bases from J, the gap between germline ends came to 14 bases. Germline loops: CDR1 MNHEY, CDR2 SVGAGI. The CDR3 reads CASSTGGRYYGYTF. CDR3 sequence (DNA): TGTGCCAGCAGCACCGGTGGAAGATACTATGGCTACACCTTC.

The chain carries TRBV7-9 and TRBJ1-4; tentative D call: TRBD1 (6 bases). Germline lookup yields CDR1 SEHNR and CDR2 FQNEAQ (reference sequence). The CDR3 contains 14 residues. The ends were cut back, 5 bases at V and 5 bases at J, with 12 bases in the middle. CDR3 loop: CASSQGGTNEKLFF. CDR3 in DNA: TGTGCCAGCAGCCAAGGGGGAACGAATGAAAAACTGTTTTTT.

The V call is TRBV6-5, the J call TRBJ2-4; D ambiguous. The CDR3 totals 15 residues. Germline V gene data show CDR1 as MNHEY and CDR2 as SVGAGI. The V end was cut by 4 bases, the J end by 1 base, with 11 bases between. The CDR3 loop is CASSSPDRAKNIQYF. The DNA of the CDR3 is TGTGCCAGCAGTTCCCCCGATAGGGCCAAAAACATTCAGTACTTC.

The chain is built from TRBV19 and TRBJ2-2; D possibly corresponds to TRBD2 (6 bases). Germline CDR1 and CDR2: LNHDA and SQIVND (reference sequence). This CDR3 is 17 amino acids long. V dropped 3 bases and J dropped 8 bases, with 22 bases sitting between them. This CDR3 is CASSIRRDKRLVGELFF. In DNA form, the CDR3 reads TGTGCCAGTAGTATCCGGCGGGATAAAAGATTGGTTGGGGAGCTGTTTTTT. Full variable domain (rest looked up from reference TRBV19 and TRBJ2-2): DGGITQSPKYLFRKEGQNVTLSCEQNLNHDAMYWYRQDPGQGLRLIYYSQIVNDFQKGDIAEGYSVSREKKESFPLTVTSAQKNPTAFYLCASSIRRDKRLVGELFFGEGSRLTVL.

This clone was counted a single time. The chain links TRBV28 to TRBJ2-4, with 8 positions matching TRBD2. V gave up 2 bases and J gave up 6 bases; unmatched junction bases: 3. This CDR3 spans 14 amino acids. Germline assignment: CDR1 MDHEN and CDR2 SYDVKM. The CDR3 nucleotides read TGTGCCAGCAGTTTAGGGCTAGCGGGAAACATTCAGTACTTC. It codes for CASSLGLAGNIQYF.

The chain links TRBV11-3 to TRBJ2-1; D is undetermined. From germline, CDR1 is SGHNT and CDR2 YENEEA. This CDR3 spans 13 amino acids. Trimming pared 6 bases from V and 4 bases from J, leaving 10 bases between. The CDR3 nucleotides read TGTGCCAGCAGTTTCCGGTCGTACAATGAGCAGTTCTTC. Its protein product is CASSFRSYNEQFF.

Only one count was recorded for this clone. The chain has TRBV6-5 and TRBJ2-3; the match to TRBD1 covers 8 bases. This CDR3 has 14 residues. The junction had 4 bases not matched to a gene; V was cut back by 2 bases and J by 6 bases. Germline CDR1 is MNHEY and CDR2 is SVGAGI. The CDR3 coding sequence is TGTGCCAGCAGTTACCTGGGACAGGCGGATACGCAGTATTTT. Its protein product is CASSYLGQADTQYF.

V is TRBV5-4 and J is TRBJ2-3; 10 bases line up with TRBD2. The junction had 6 bases not matched to a gene; V was cut back by 1 base and J by 7 bases. Germline values: CDR1 SGHNT, CDR2 YYREEE (reference sequence). The CDR3 spans 15 residues. The CDR3 sequence is CASSLLASGSNTQYF. CDR3 nucleotide sequence: TGTGCCAGCAGCTTGTTGGCTAGCGGGAGCAATACGCAGTATTTT. Full variable domain (remainder filled in from reference TRBV5-4 and TRBJ2-3): ETGVTQSPTHLIKTRGQQVTLRCSSQSGHNTVSWYQQALGQGPQFIFQYYREEENGRGNFPPRFSGLQFPNYSSELNVNALELDDSALYLCASSLLASGSNTQYFGPGTRLTVL.